This T cell receptor (beta chain) was sequenced in a study of beta chain features in type 1 diabetes. Sorting with CD45RO/CCR7/CD25/CD127/CD95/CD27 yielded naive, central memory, regulatory and stem-like memory CD4+ cells. Populations isolated by sorting all had purity greater than 95%. Broader study findings: Junctions at VDJ sites from type 1 diabetes patients had fewer insertions and more deletions. Across all four CD4+ subsets, people with type 1 diabetes showed modestly shorter TCRB CDR3s. Sampled from patients, naive, central memory and Treg TCRB repertoires appeared more similar than those sampled from healthy donors.

The CDR3 is 14 amino acids. Unmatched junction bases numbered 8, after V lost 7 bases and J lost 8 bases. Germline values: CDR1 MNHNY, CDR2 SVGAGI (reference sequence). Investigators reverse transcribed all isolated RNA, so they sequenced expressed TCRB transcripts. Assay used: immunoSEQ multiplex PCR; TCRdb lists only in-frame clones, some missing. The data contain 120,000 or so clones, about a sixth of them singletons. The sample holds a few counts of this clone. The antigen remains unidentified. The chain links TRBV6-6 to TRBJ1-4; TRBD1 aligns across 9 bases. The sequencing sample was made of central memory CD4+ T cells from blood. This TCR derives from a man aged 25 to 40 with type 1 diabetes. The CDR3 region has the DNA TGTGCCAGCATAACAGGGGGCGCGAACGAAAAACTGTTTTTT. Translation gives CASITGGANEKLFF.